This record looks at one TCR beta chain sequence and its context. Its antigen is unknown. The data originate from a study of regulatory T cells. Two CD3G-deficient patients had more severe autoimmunity; all had some. Primers: 52 TRBV forward and 13 TRBJ reverse. This table comes from immunoSEQ multiplex PCR, and its TCRdb copy is limited to in-frame clones, with some not included. This table has 20,000 to 25,000 clones, approximately 93% appearing once. Whole-study results and caveats: Regulatory T cells showed the strongest V-J pair restriction and V/J gene skewing among patient repertoires.

The CDR3 spans 18 residues. Germline V lookup: CDR1 SNHLY, CDR2 FYNNEI. The V end lost 1 base, the J end lost 0 bases, and 16 bases lay between the germline ends. V is TRBV2 and J is TRBJ2-1, with D perhaps being TRBD1 or TRBD2 (6 bases each). This clonotype was sampled from a child between 2 and 9 years old with CD3G deficiency. Sequenced input: CD8+ T cells sorted from blood. This CDR3 reads CASSEVSRRGSSYNEQFF. CDR3 bases: TGTGCCAGCAGTGAAGTAAGTAGGAGGGGGAGCTCCTACAATGAGCAGTTCTTC.